A single sample is the source of the 27 T cell receptor beta chains below, sequenced in a study of PD-L1 blockade in urothelial cancer (dated by TCRdb to the late 2010s). The time point label on this specimen signifies: peripheral blood 6 weeks after treatment start. Library creation used the immunoSEQ multiplex PCR assay. TCRdb stores this immuneACCESS table with in-frame sequences only. Part of the clones is absent; in the studies checked, under half of the shortfall reflects unresolved V genes, and no reason is known for the rest. In this sample the table shows roughly 46,000 clones, over 75% of which occur a single time. The ten largest clones take up about 2% of the sample. The sequenced sample was PBMCs, obtained around atezolizumab (anti-PD-L1) treatment. These receptors all stem from a man aged 50-60 years with urothelial cancer.

The V call is TRBV10-2, the J call TRBJ1-1; 7 bases are shared with TRBD1. There are 16 residues in the CDR3. Losses at the gene ends were 7 bases for V and 1 base for J; bases not matched to a gene: 12. From germline, CDR1 is WSHSY and CDR2 SAAADI. CDR3 in DNA: TGCGCCAGCACCCGGGGCCGACAGGGTGAGAACACTGAAGCTTTCTTT. Translation: CASTRGRQGENTEAFF.

This chain connects TRBV6-1 to TRBJ1-3; TRBD1 matches 7 bases. The J segment lost 4 bases and the V segment lost 5 bases, leaving 8 bases of the junction unmatched. Germline values: CDR1 MNHNS, CDR2 SASEGT. This CDR3 spans 15 amino acids. This chain's CDR3 is CASSWTGGRGNTIYF. CDR3 bases: TGTGCCAGCAGTTGGACAGGTGGGAGAGGAAACACCATATATTTT.

This clone was found once. This rearrangement joins TRBV20-1 to TRBJ1-2; D call uncertain. There are 10 residues in the CDR3. Trimming left V 5 bases short and J 4 bases short, with 5 bases between. The germline V gene has CDR1 DFQATT and CDR2 SNEGSKA (reference sequence). CDR3 sequence (DNA): TGCAGTGCTCCATTCTATGGCTACACCTTC. Its translation: CSAPFYGYTF.

The chain joins TRBV7-8 to TRBJ2-7, with TRBD2 matching over 8 bases. The CDR3 is 17 amino acids. J gave up 4 bases and V 9 bases, and 20 bases lay outside the gene matches. Germline CDR1 and CDR2: SGHVS and FQNEAQ. In DNA, the CDR3 is TGTGCCAGGGGCCCGGGACAAAAGCGGGAGAAGAGTTACGAGCAGTACTTC. Protein sequence: CARGPGQKREKSYEQYF.

This rearrangement joins TRBV10-2 to TRBJ2-1; 11 positions agree with TRBD2. The CDR3 runs to 18 residues. CDR1 and CDR2 (germline): WSHSY, SAAADI. After removal of 6 bases from V and 4 bases from J, the junction contained 14 bases not matched to a gene. CDR3 coding DNA: TGCGCCAGCAGCAGAGGGACTAGCGGTGAGTCCCTTTACAATGAGCAGTTCTTC. Its protein is CASSRGTSGESLYNEQFF.

V is TRBV15 and J is TRBJ1-1; the match to TRBD1 covers 10 bases. The CDR3 covers 16 residues. Germline V lookup: CDR1 LNHNV, CDR2 YYDKDF (reference sequence). The junction had 9 bases not matched to a gene; V was cut back by 0 bases and J by 8 bases. CDR3 protein: CATSRDLTGTGEEAFF. CDR3 sequence (DNA): TGTGCCACCAGCAGAGACTTGACCGGGACAGGGGAAGAAGCTTTCTTT.

The V call is TRBV27, the J call TRBJ2-5, with 7 bases that match TRBD1. Unmatched junction bases numbered 6, after V lost 6 bases and J lost 2 bases. This CDR3 region has 14 residues. CDR1 is MNHEY, CDR2 SMNVEV, per germline (reference sequence). CDR3 sequence reads: CASRSGQLQETQYF. The CDR3 DNA sequence: TGTGCCAGCAGATCGGGACAGTTACAAGAGACCCAGTACTTC.

The table lists this clone with a count of one. The V call is TRBV9, the J call TRBJ2-1; D is undetermined. This CDR3 comprises 13 residues. Germline lookup yields CDR1 SGDLS and CDR2 YYNGEE. V shed 6 bases and J shed 8 bases, with 15 bases lying between them. CDR3 sequence: CASNSHPNDEQFF. The CDR3 nucleotides are TGTGCCAGCAATAGCCACCCAAACGATGAGCAGTTCTTC.

V and J are TRBV27 and TRBJ2-2, with 8 bases lining up with TRBD1. After removal of 6 bases from V and 7 bases from J, the junction contained 4 bases not matched to a gene. Germline CDR1 and CDR2: MNHEY and SMNVEV (reference sequence). The CDR3 has 13 amino acids. CDR3 sequence reads: CASSQGAGGELFF. The CDR3 nucleotides are TGTGCCAGCAGCCAGGGGGCAGGCGGGGAGCTGTTTTTT.

The V gene is TRBV28, the J gene TRBJ1-2; D perhaps matches TRBD1 (5 bases). Germline CDR1 reads MDHEN; CDR2 reads SYDVKM. The CDR3 totals 15 residues. V was cut by 6 bases and J by 3 bases, with 17 bases left in between. The CDR3 bases are TGTGCCAGCAGCTCAGGAGGGGCGGCTGACTATGGCTACACCTTC. It yields the protein CASSSGGAADYGYTF.

J is TRBJ2-5 and V is TRBV6-6; 7 positions agree with TRBD1. Germline CDR1 MNHNY, CDR2 SVGAGI (reference sequence). CDR3 length: 16 residues. V was clipped by 2 bases and J by 4 bases; unmatched bases: 10. In nucleotides, the CDR3 is TGTGCCAGCAGTTACCCAGAGGGACAGATAAGAGAGACCCAGTACTTC. It specifies CASSYPEGQIRETQYF.

J is TRBJ2-2 and V is TRBV7-2; no definite D call. Deletions cut 1 base from V and 2 bases from J, with 17 bases between. Germline assignment: CDR1 SGHTA and CDR2 FQGNSA. This CDR3 spans 18 amino acids. DNA for the CDR3: TGTGCCAGCAGCTTAGTTCGTCGGTCCCGGAGTAACACCGGGGAGCTGTTTTTT. Protein: CASSLVRRSRSNTGELFF. Filled out from reference TRBV7-2 and TRBJ2-2, the complete variable domain reads GAGVSQSPSNKVTEKGKDVELRCDPISGHTALYWYRQSLGQGLEFLIYFQGNSAPDKSGLPSDRFSAERTGGSVSTLTIQRTQQEDSAVYLCASSLVRRSRSNTGELFFGEGSRLTVL.

The rearrangement uses TRBV2 and TRBJ2-7, with a tentative D call TRBD2 (5 bases). The CDR3 loop spans 14 amino acids. CDR1 and CDR2 from the germline V gene are SNHLY and FYNNEI. V lost 4 bases and J lost 3, with 13 bases in between. The CDR3 region is CASSVIPGIYEQYF. The CDR3 region has the DNA TGTGCCAGCAGTGTTATACCCGGGATCTACGAGCAGTACTTC. The entire variable domain, with the rest obtained from reference TRBV2 and TRBJ2-7, is as follows: EPEVTQTPSHQVTQMGQEVILRCVPISNHLYFYWYRQILGQKVEFLVSFYNNEISEKSEIFDDQFSVERPDGSNFTLKIRSTKLEDSAMYFCASSVIPGIYEQYFGPGTRLTVT.

This clone occurred once. The V gene is TRBV15, the J gene TRBJ2-3; 10 bases are shared with TRBD2. This CDR3 comprises 18 residues. Trimming at V came to 0 bases and at J to 2 bases, leaving 8 bases not matched to a gene. Germline CDR1 and CDR2: LNHNV and YYDKDF (reference sequence). The chain's CDR3 is CATSRDRGLASVTDTQYF. The CDR3 nucleotides are TGTGCCACCAGCAGAGATAGGGGACTAGCGAGCGTCACAGATACGCAGTATTTT.

The rearrangement joins TRBV12-5 to TRBJ1-5; D is unresolved. The germline V gene has CDR1 LGHNT and CDR2 FRNRAP. The germline V and J ends were trimmed by 5 bases and 2 bases, with 16 bases remaining between them. This CDR3 is built from 16 residues. CDR3 sequence reads: CASGPYDARGNQPQHF. CDR3 coding DNA: TGTGCTAGTGGTCCCTACGATGCGCGAGGCAATCAGCCCCAGCATTTT.

The chain uses TRBV18 and TRBJ2-6, with 8 bases lining up with TRBD2. The CDR3 contains 20 residues. J was trimmed by 1 base and V by 3 bases; bases with no gene match: 14. From germline, CDR1 is KGHSH and CDR2 LQKENI. CDR3 sequence reads: CASSPFGRAVIVSGANVLTF. The DNA of the CDR3 is TGTGCCAGCTCACCCTTCGGGAGGGCTGTGATCGTTTCTGGGGCCAACGTCCTGACTTTC.

This chain links TRBV2 with TRBJ1-5; TRBD1 matches at 7 bases. Trimming took 0 bases from V and 4 from J; bases not matched to a gene: 3. Germline loops: CDR1 SNHLY, CDR2 FYNNEI. The length of the CDR3 is 15 residues. The CDR3 DNA reads as TGTGCCAGCAGTGAAGCCCTGACAGGGAATCAGCCCCAGCATTTT. Its translation: CASSEALTGNQPQHF.

This clone was detected only a few times. This sequence joins TRBV11-2 and TRBJ1-3; D is uncertain. Trimming cost V 5 bases and J 0 bases, with 11 bases left between them. CDR1 SGHAT and CDR2 FQNNGV come from the germline V gene. This CDR3 region has 15 residues. The CDR3 sequence is CASSADPGSGNTIYF. CDR3 DNA: TGTGCCAGCAGCGCTGACCCAGGCTCTGGAAACACCATATATTTT.

V and J are TRBV19 and TRBJ2-5, with TRBD1 matching over 7 bases. V was clipped by 4 bases and J by 5 bases; unmatched bases: 4. Per germline, CDR1 LNHDA and CDR2 SQIVND (reference sequence). The CDR3 extends over 13 amino acids. The CDR3 region has the DNA TGTGCCAGTAGTACGACAGGGTTGGAGACCCAGTACTTC. Its protein product is CASSTTGLETQYF.

CDR3 DNA: TGTGCCTGGACGCAGGGGGCTAATGAAAAACTGTTTTTT. Its protein is CAWTQGANEKLFF. The rearrangement joins TRBV30 to TRBJ1-4, with TRBD1 identical over 7 bases. CDR1 GTSNPN and CDR2 SVGIG come from the germline V gene (reference sequence). This CDR3 has 13 residues. After removal of 4 bases from V and 3 bases from J, the junction contained 2 bases not matched to a gene. Based on the CDR3 plus reference TRBV30 and TRBJ1-4, the full variable domain is SQTIHQWPATLVQPVGSPLSLECTVEGTSNPNLYWYRQAAGRGLQLLFYSVGIGQISSEVPQNLSASRPQDRQFILSSKKLLLSDSGFYLCAWTQGANEKLFFGSGTQLSVL.

The CDR3 DNA reads TGTGCCAGCAGCCGGTTCGGGACAGGGGTCAATGAGCAGTTCTTC. Its protein product is CASSRFGTGVNEQFF. This chain joins TRBV28 and TRBJ2-1; TRBD1 agrees at 10 bases. With 6 bases clipped from V and 6 bases from J, the junction kept 8 bases outside the gene matches. The CDR3 is 15 amino acids. CDR1 and CDR2 (germline): MDHEN, SYDVKM.

This chain links TRBV6-5 with TRBJ2-3; 14 bases are a match to TRBD2. CDR3 size: 15 residues. Germline V gives CDR1 MNHEY, CDR2 SVGAGI. The V gene end was trimmed by 6 bases and the J gene end by 3 bases; junction bases not matched to a gene: 2. The CDR3: CASRTSGGATDTQYF. The CDR3 DNA reads as TGTGCCAGCAGGACTAGCGGGGGGGCGACAGATACGCAGTATTTT.

The chain recombines TRBV9 with TRBJ1-1, with D perhaps TRBD1 (6 bases). From germline, CDR1 is SGDLS and CDR2 YYNGEE. Trimming took 2 bases from V and 3 from J, leaving 17 bases between them. CDR3 length: 16 residues. CDR3 region: CASSVKGVYGDTEAFF. CDR3 in DNA: TGTGCCAGCAGCGTTAAGGGGGTGTATGGGGACACTGAAGCTTTCTTT. The variable domain in full, with the rest retrieved from reference TRBV9 and TRBJ1-1, is DSGVTQTPKHLITATGQRVTLRCSPRSGDLSVYWYQQSLDQGLQFLIQYYNGEERAKGNILERFSAQQFPDLHSELNLSSLELGDSALYFCASSVKGVYGDTEAFFGQGTRLTVV.

With regard to this clone: Other DNA sequences within the sample encode an identical CDR3. This chain connects TRBV4-2 to TRBJ1-5; no clear D gene. CDR1 is LGHNA, CDR2 YNFKEQ, per germline. Trimming shortened V by 0 bases and J by 4 bases, and 7 bases separated the two germline ends. CDR3 length equals 14 residues. The CDR3 DNA follows: TGTGCCAGCAGCCAAGATCGCGGGAATCAGCCCCAGCATTTT. Translated, it gives CASSQDRGNQPQHF.

The chain recombines TRBV30 with TRBJ1-6; maybe TRBD1 (6 bases). Germline CDR1 reads GTSNPN; CDR2 reads SVGIG (reference sequence). The CDR3 totals 13 residues. V dropped 4 bases and J dropped 7 bases, with 11 bases sitting between them. The CDR3 is CAWNRQENSPLHF. The CDR3 DNA is TGTGCCTGGAATAGACAGGAAAATTCACCCCTCCACTTT.

V usage is TRBV18 and J usage is TRBJ1-6; D is ambiguous. V was clipped by 3 bases and J by 0 bases, with 12 bases between them. The CDR3 is 17 amino acids. Germline V lookup: CDR1 KGHSH, CDR2 LQKENI. CDR3 nucleotide sequence: TGTGCCAGCTCACCTCTGGGCAGCCCCTCCTATAATTCACCCCTCCACTTT. This translates into CASSPLGSPSYNSPLHF.

The genes are TRBV6-5 and TRBJ2-6; 9 bases align to TRBD1. V lost 2 bases and J lost 8; bases outside the gene matches: 1. This CDR3 contains 14 residues. Germline lookup yields CDR1 MNHEY and CDR2 SVGAGI. CDR3 sequence reads: CASSYGTGSNVLTF. CDR3 nucleotide sequence: TGTGCCAGCAGTTACGGGACAGGGTCCAACGTCCTGACTTTC.